The 18 T cell receptor beta chains below come from one sample, sequenced in a study of T cell changes during pregnancy in multiple sclerosis. The protocol was immunoSEQ multiplex PCR, while the TCRdb copy is restricted to in-frame clones and leaves out a portion. The table lists under 55,000 clones, about 90% of them singletons. The source was peripheral blood, collected in the first trimester of pregnancy. These receptors all stem from a female donor with multiple sclerosis, enrolled in a pregnancy study.

This rearrangement joins TRBV15 to TRBJ1-2, with TRBD1 as a possible D gene (5 bases). This CDR3 is built from 18 residues. Germline V gene lookup returns CDR1 LNHNV and CDR2 YYDKDF (reference sequence). The V end lost 3 bases, the J end lost 2 bases, and 22 bases lay between the germline ends. The CDR3, as DNA: TGTGCCACCAGCAGCACCACTCCCCGCGAAAAGGGGAACTATGGCTACACCTTC. Its translation: CATSSTTPREKGNYGYTF.

The V call is TRBV28, the J call TRBJ1-1; D may be TRBD1 (5 bases). This CDR3 is 14 amino acids long. Germline lookup yields CDR1 MDHEN and CDR2 SYDVKM. The V end lost 2 bases, the J end lost 3 bases, and 10 bases lay between the germline ends. Here the CDR3 DNA reads TGTGCCAGCAGTTTACTCCAGGGATACACTGAAGCTTTCTTT. Translating it yields CASSLLQGYTEAFF. Drawing the rest from reference TRBV28 and TRBJ1-1, the complete variable domain is DVKVTQSSRYLVKRTGEKVFLECVQDMDHENMFWYRQDPGLGLRLIYFSYDVKMKEKGDIPEGYSVSREKKERFSLILESASTNQTSMYLCASSLLQGYTEAFFGQGTRLTVV.

This clone was detected only a few times. The chain combines TRBV28 with TRBJ2-1, with TRBD1 matching over 7 bases. J was trimmed by 4 bases and V by 6 bases; bases with no gene match: 24. Germline CDR1 and CDR2: MDHEN and SYDVKM. This CDR3 region has 20 residues. CDR3 sequence reads: CASSHLTGQATHQGYNEQFF. The DNA of the CDR3 is TGTGCCAGCAGCCATCTGACAGGGCAAGCTACACACCAAGGTTACAATGAGCAGTTCTTC.

The chain has TRBV7-3 and TRBJ2-3, with a tentative D call TRBD2 (7 bases). Germline lookup yields CDR1 SGHTA and CDR2 FQGTGA. The CDR3 runs to 15 residues. V was trimmed by 6 bases and J by 2 bases, leaving 15 bases between them. The CDR3 DNA is TGTGCCAGCAGTCCCGGGGGGCCTGCCACAGATACGCAGTATTTT. Residues: CASSPGGPATDTQYF. Combining the CDR3 with reference TRBV7-3 and TRBJ2-3 gives the whole variable domain GAGVSQTPSNKVTEKGKYVELRCDPISGHTALYWYRQSLGQGPEFLIYFQGTGAADDSGLPNDRFFAVRPEGSVSTLKIQRTERGDSAVYLCASSPGGPATDTQYFGPGTRLTVL.

The gene calls are TRBV30 and TRBJ1-2; D gene uncertain. The CDR3 runs 13 residues. V was trimmed by 5 bases and J by 6 bases, leaving 16 bases between them. Germline CDR1 and CDR2: GTSNPN and SVGIG (reference sequence). CDR3 sequence: CAWHSIASNGYTF. In DNA, the CDR3 is TGTGCCTGGCACTCCATAGCGAGCAATGGCTACACCTTC.

This sequence joins TRBV28 and TRBJ1-2, with a weak D call TRBD1 (5 bases). Germline V CDR1 and CDR2: MDHEN, SYDVKM. CDR3 length: 12 residues. V was clipped by 2 bases and J by 8 bases, with 9 bases between them. The CDR3 DNA reads TGTGCCAGCAGTTTAGCGGGGGTGGGCTACACCTTC. Translated, it gives CASSLAGVGYTF.

V is TRBV6-6 and J is TRBJ1-4; perhaps TRBD1 as D (5 bases). This CDR3 region has 12 residues. Per the germline V gene, CDR1 is MNHNY and CDR2 is SVGAGI (reference sequence). Trimming removed 10 bases at V and 5 bases at J, with 11 bases between. The CDR3: CATSAGNEKLFF. CDR3 DNA: TGTGCCACCTCTGCAGGGAATGAAAAACTGTTTTTT.

This sequence joins TRBV27 and TRBJ2-7; tentative D call: TRBD2 (6 bases). V lost 5 bases to trimming and J lost 0 bases, with 11 bases between them. Germline CDR1 MNHEY, CDR2 SMNVEV (reference sequence). CDR3 length equals 14 residues. The CDR3 DNA reads TGTGCCAGCAGTCCGGGACTCCCCTCCTACGAGCAGTACTTC. Translation gives CASSPGLPSYEQYF.

This clone was seen a single time. The rearrangement uses TRBV6-1 and TRBJ2-3; 11 bases are shared with TRBD1. CDR1 and CDR2 from the germline V gene are MNHNS and SASEGT. The CDR3 consists of 15 residues. After removal of 4 bases from V and 4 bases from J, the junction contained 4 bases not matched to a gene. CDR3 region: CASSGRDRGSDTQYF. CDR3 sequence (DNA): TGTGCCAGCAGTGGCCGGGACAGGGGGTCAGATACGCAGTATTTT.

J is TRBJ1-1 and V is TRBV6-5; TRBD1 aligns across 7 bases. The V and J ends lost 7 bases and 3 bases, in that order; junction bases with no gene match: 11. The germline gives CDR1 MNHEY, CDR2 SVGAGI. There are 15 residues in the CDR3. In nucleotides, the CDR3 is TGTGCCAGCACCCCTCAGGGGGGAGCGGACACTGAAGCTTTCTTT. Encoded protein: CASTPQGGADTEAFF.

In this sample, this clone turned up once. The CDR3 nucleotides are TGTGCCAGTAGTATCGACCTGTCGGGAAAACTGTTTTTT. The encoded protein is CASSIDLSGKLFF. The J gene is TRBJ1-4, the V gene TRBV19; no clear D. The V end was cut by 3 bases, the J end by 10 bases, with 12 bases between. This CDR3 region has 13 residues. Germline V lookup: CDR1 LNHDA, CDR2 SQIVND (reference sequence).

This clone has more than one count but fewer than ten. The gene calls are TRBV28 and TRBJ1-2; no definite D call. The CDR3 spans 16 residues. V was cut by 5 bases and J by 8 bases, with 24 bases left in between. Per germline, CDR1 MDHEN and CDR2 SYDVKM. CDR3 in amino acids: CASSPLGIASVRGYTF. CDR3 nucleotides: TGTGCCAGCAGTCCCTTGGGCATAGCGAGTGTGAGAGGCTACACCTTC.

The V gene is TRBV30, the J gene TRBJ1-1; no clear D. V lost 4 bases and J lost 3, with 15 bases in between. In germline, CDR1 is GTSNPN, CDR2 SVGIG (reference sequence). This CDR3 has 14 amino acids. CDR3 in DNA: TGTGCCTGGAAGAGAAATTGGGCCGACACTGAAGCTTTCTTT. It specifies CAWKRNWADTEAFF.

V usage is TRBV6-5 and J usage is TRBJ2-7; 7 bases fit TRBD2. The CDR3 runs to 16 residues. V lost 0 bases to trimming and J lost 5 bases; unmatched junction nucleotides: 10. Germline V gene data show CDR1 as MNHEY and CDR2 as SVGAGI. The DNA of the CDR3 is TGTGCCAGCAGTTACTCAGGACGGGGGGACGGAGACGAGCAGTACTTC. It yields the protein CASSYSGRGDGDEQYF.

In this sample, this clone turned up a few times. J is TRBJ1-1 and V is TRBV9, with 8 bases fitting TRBD1. Germline trimming cut 0 bases from V and 6 bases from J; bases unmatched to any gene: 7. The CDR3 has 15 amino acids. Germline CDR1 SGDLS, CDR2 YYNGEE. The CDR3 sequence: CASSVVTGEISEAFF. The CDR3 DNA reads as TGTGCCAGCAGCGTAGTGACAGGGGAGATTTCTGAAGCTTTCTTT. Supplemented by reference TRBV9 and TRBJ1-1, the full variable domain reads DSGVTQTPKHLITATGQRVTLRCSPRSGDLSVYWYQQSLDQGLQFLIQYYNGEERAKGNILERFSAQQFPDLHSELNLSSLELGDSALYFCASSVVTGEISEAFFGQGTRLTVV.

The genes are TRBV7-3 and TRBJ2-5; TRBD1 might be the D (6 bases). V was cut by 5 bases and J by 4 bases, with 11 bases left in between. Germline V gene lookup returns CDR1 SGHTA and CDR2 FQGTGA. This CDR3 region has 13 residues. The CDR3 sequence: CASSGGPPETQYF. As DNA, the CDR3 is TGTGCCAGCAGCGGGGGCCCCCCAGAGACCCAGTACTTC.

The genes are TRBV30 and TRBJ2-5; 11 bases match TRBD2. Germline V gives CDR1 GTSNPN, CDR2 SVGIG (reference sequence). This CDR3 has 15 residues. The J segment lost 4 bases and the V segment lost 2 bases, leaving 6 bases of the junction unmatched. DNA for the CDR3: TGTGCCTGGAGTCGTAGCGGGGGGGAGGGAGAGACCCAGTACTTC. Protein product: CAWSRSGGEGETQYF.

The J gene is TRBJ2-5, the V gene TRBV7-9; 8 bases are a match to TRBD1. V shed 5 bases, J shed 7 bases, and the junction held 15 bases outside the gene matches. The germline V gene has CDR1 SEHNR and CDR2 FQNEAQ (reference sequence). This CDR3 region has 16 residues. CDR3 sequence: CASSHGQGMTAGTQYF. For the CDR3, the DNA is TGTGCCAGCAGCCACGGACAGGGCATGACGGCAGGGACCCAGTACTTC.